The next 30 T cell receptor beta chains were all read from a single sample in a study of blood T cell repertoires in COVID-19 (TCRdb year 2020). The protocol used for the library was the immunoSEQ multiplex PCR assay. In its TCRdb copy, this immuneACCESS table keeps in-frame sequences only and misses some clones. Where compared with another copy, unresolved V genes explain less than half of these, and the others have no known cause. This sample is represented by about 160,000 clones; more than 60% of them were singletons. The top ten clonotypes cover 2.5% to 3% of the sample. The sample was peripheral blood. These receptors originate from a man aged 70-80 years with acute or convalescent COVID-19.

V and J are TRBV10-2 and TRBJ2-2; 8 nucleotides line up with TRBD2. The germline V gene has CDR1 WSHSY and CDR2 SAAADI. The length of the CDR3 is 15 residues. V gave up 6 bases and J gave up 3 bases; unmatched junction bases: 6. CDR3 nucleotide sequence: TGCGCCAGCAGCTGGACTAGCCGGGACACCGGGGAGCTGTTTTTT. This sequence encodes CASSWTSRDTGELFF.

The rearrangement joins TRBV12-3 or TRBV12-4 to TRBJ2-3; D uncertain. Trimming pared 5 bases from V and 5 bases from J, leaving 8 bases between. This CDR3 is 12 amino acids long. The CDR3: CASSGPVDTQYF. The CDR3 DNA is TGTGCCAGCAGTGGGCCGGTAGATACGCAGTATTTT.

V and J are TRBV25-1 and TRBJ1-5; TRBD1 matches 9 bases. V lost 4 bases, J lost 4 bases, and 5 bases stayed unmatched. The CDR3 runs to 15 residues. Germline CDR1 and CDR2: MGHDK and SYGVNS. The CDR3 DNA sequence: TGTGCCAGCAGTGGACAGGGGGAATGGAATCAGCCCCAGCATTTT. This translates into CASSGQGEWNQPQHF.

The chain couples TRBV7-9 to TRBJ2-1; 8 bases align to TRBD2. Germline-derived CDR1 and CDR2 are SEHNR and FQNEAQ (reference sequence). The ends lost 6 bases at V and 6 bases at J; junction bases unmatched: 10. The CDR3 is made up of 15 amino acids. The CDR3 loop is CASREGTRSGNEQFF. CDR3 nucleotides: TGTGCCAGCAGAGAAGGGACTAGAAGTGGCAATGAGCAGTTCTTC.

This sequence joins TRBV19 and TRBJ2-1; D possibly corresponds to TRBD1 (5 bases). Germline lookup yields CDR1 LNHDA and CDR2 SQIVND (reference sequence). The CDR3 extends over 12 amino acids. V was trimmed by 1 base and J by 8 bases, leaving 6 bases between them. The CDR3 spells CASSIATDEQFF. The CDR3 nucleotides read TGTGCCAGTAGTATAGCGACAGATGAGCAGTTCTTC.

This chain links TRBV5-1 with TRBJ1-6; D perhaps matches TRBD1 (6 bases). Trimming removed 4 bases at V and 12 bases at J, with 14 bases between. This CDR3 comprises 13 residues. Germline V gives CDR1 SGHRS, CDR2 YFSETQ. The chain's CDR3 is CASSHNRDGPLHF. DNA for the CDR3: TGCGCCAGCAGCCACAACAGGGACGGACCCCTCCACTTT.

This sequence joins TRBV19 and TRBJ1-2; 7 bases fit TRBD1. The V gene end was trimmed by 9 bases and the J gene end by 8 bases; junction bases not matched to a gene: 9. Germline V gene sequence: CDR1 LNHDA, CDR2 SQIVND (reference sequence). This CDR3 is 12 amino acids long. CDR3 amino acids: CASTGTDYGYTF. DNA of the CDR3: TGTGCCAGCACCGGGACAGATTACGGCTACACCTTC.

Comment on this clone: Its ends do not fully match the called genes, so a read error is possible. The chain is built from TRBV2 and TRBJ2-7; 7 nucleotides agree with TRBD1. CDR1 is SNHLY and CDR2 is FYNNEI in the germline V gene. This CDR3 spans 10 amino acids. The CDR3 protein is CASSWDSISF. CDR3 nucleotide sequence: TGTGCCAGCAGTTGGGACAGTATCTCCTTC. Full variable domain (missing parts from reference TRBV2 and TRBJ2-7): EPEVTQTPSHQVTQMGQEVILRCVPISNHLYFYWYRQILGQKVEFLVSFYNNEISEKSEIFDDQFSVERPDGSNFTLKIRSTKLEDSAMYFCASSWDSISFGPGTRLTVT.

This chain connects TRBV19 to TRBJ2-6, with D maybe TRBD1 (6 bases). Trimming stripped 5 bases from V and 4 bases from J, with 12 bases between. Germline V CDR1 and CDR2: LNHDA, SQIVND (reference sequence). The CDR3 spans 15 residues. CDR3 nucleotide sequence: TGTGCCAGTAGTGGTACAGGGACCGGGGCCAACGTCCTGACTTTC. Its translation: CASSGTGTGANVLTF. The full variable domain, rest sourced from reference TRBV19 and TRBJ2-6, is DGGITQSPKYLFRKEGQNVTLSCEQNLNHDAMYWYRQDPGQGLRLIYYSQIVNDFQKGDIAEGYSVSREKKESFPLTVTSAQKNPTAFYLCASSGTGTGANVLTFGAGSRLTVL.

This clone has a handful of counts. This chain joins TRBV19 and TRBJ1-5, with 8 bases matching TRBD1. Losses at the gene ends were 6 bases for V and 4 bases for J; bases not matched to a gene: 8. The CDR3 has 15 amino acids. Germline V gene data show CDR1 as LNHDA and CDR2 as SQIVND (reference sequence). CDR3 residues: CASSTPQGGNQPQHF. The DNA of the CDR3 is TGTGCCAGTAGCACCCCACAGGGGGGAAATCAGCCCCAGCATTTT.

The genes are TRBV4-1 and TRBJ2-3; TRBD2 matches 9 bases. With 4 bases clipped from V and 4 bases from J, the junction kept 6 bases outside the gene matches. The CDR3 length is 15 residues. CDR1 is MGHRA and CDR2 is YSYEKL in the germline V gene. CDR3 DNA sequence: TGCGCCAGCAGCCCGACTAGCGGCGGCGCAGATACGCAGTATTTT. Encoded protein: CASSPTSGGADTQYF.

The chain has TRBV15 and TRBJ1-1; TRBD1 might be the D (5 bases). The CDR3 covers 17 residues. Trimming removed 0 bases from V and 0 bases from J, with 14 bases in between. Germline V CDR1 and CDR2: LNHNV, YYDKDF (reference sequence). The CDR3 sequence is CATSREQGDFMNTEAFF. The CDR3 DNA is TGTGCCACCAGCAGAGAACAAGGGGACTTCATGAACACTGAAGCTTTCTTT.

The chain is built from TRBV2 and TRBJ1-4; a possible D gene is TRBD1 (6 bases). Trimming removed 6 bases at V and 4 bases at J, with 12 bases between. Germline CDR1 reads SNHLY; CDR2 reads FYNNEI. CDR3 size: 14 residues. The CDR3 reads CASSRGGSNEKLFF. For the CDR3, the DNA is TGTGCCAGCAGCCGGGGGGGCAGTAATGAAAAACTGTTTTTT.

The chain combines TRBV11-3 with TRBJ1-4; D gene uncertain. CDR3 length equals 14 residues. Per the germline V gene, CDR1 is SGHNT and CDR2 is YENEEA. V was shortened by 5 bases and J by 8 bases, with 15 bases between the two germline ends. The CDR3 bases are TGTGCCAGCAGCCGGACGGAGGGCGCCGAAAAACTGTTTTTT. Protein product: CASSRTEGAEKLFF.

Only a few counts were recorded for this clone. CDR3 sequence reads: CSVGQGRQPQHF. CDR3 nucleotides: TGCAGCGTTGGACAGGGGCGCCAGCCCCAGCATTTT. The chain couples TRBV29-1 to TRBJ1-5, with 8 bases matching TRBD1. V shed 4 bases, J shed 7 bases, and the junction held 3 bases outside the gene matches. Per germline, CDR1 SQVTM and CDR2 ANQGSEA. CDR3 length: 12 residues.

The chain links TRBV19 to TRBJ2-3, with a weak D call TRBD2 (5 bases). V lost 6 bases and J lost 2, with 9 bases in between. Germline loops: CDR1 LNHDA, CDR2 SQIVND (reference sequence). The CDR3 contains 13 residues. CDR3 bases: TGTGCCAGTAGACTAGGATCCACAGATACGCAGTATTTT. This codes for CASRLGSTDTQYF.

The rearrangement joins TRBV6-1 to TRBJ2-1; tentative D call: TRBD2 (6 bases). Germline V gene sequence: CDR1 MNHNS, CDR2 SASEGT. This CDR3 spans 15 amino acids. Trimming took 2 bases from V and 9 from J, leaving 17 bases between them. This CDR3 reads CASSELRGAIGEQFF. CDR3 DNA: TGTGCCAGCAGTGAATTGCGGGGTGCCATTGGTGAGCAGTTCTTC.

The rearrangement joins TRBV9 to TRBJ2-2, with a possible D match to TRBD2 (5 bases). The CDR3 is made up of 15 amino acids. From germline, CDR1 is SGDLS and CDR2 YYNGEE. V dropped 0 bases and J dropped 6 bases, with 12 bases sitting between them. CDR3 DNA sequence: TGTGCCAGCAGCGTAGCTGGACTTCTCCCCGGGGAGCTGTTTTTT. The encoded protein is CASSVAGLLPGELFF.

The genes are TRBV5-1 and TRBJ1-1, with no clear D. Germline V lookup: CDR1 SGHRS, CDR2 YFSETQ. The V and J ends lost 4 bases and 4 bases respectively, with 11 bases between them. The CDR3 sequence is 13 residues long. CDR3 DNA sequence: TGCGCCAGCAGCGATTCGGGAATCACTGAAGCTTTCTTT. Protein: CASSDSGITEAFF.

The CDR3 is CGPPSLYNSPLHF. CDR3 bases: TGTGGGCCGCCATCCCTCTATAATTCACCCCTCCACTTT. The chain combines TRBV11-1 with TRBJ1-6; D ambiguous. Germline lookup yields CDR1 SGHAT and CDR2 FQDESV (reference sequence). This CDR3 region has 13 residues.

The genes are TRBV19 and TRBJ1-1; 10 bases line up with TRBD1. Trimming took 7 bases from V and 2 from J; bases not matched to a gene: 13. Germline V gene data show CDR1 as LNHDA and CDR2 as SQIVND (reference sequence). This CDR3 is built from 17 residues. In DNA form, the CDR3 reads TGTGCCAGTACTAGGGGACAGGGGAGGATAAGCAACACTGAAGCTTTCTTT. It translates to CASTRGQGRISNTEAFF.

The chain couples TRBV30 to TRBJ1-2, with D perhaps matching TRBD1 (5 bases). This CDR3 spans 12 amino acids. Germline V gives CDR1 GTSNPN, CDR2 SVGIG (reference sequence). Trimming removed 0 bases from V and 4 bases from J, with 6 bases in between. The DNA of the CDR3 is TGTGCCTGGAGTGTGGACACCTATGGCTACACCTTC. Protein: CAWSVDTYGYTF.

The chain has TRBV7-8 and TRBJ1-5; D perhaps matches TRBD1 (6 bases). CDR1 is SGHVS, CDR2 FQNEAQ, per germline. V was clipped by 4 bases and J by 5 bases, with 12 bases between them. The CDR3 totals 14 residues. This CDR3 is CASSSNRVHQPQHF. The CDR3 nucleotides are TGTGCCAGCAGCTCAAACAGGGTACATCAGCCCCAGCATTTT.

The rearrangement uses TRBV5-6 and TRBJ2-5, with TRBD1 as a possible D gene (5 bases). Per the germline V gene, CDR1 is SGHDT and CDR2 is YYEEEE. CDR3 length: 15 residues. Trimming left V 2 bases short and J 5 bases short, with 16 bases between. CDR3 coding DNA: TGTGCCAGCAGCTTTCGCCGGCAGGGTGGCGAGACCCAGTACTTC. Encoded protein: CASSFRRQGGETQYF.

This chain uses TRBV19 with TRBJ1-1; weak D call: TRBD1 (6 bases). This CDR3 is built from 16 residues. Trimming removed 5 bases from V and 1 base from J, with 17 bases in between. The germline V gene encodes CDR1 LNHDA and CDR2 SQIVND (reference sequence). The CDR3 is CASSLGTGTSNTEAFF. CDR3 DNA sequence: TGTGCCAGTAGTCTGGGAACAGGGACCTCGAACACTGAAGCTTTCTTT. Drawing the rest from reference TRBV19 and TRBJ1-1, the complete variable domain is DGGITQSPKYLFRKEGQNVTLSCEQNLNHDAMYWYRQDPGQGLRLIYYSQIVNDFQKGDIAEGYSVSREKKESFPLTVTSAQKNPTAFYLCASSLGTGTSNTEAFFGQGTRLTVV.

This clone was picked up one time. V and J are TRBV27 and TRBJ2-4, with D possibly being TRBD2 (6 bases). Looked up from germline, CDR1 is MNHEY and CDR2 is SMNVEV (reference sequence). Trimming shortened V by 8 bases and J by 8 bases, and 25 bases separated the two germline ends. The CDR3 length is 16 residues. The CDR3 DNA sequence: TGTGCCAGCCTTTATCACAGGAGGGTGTCGTGGGACATTCAGTACTTC. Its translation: CASLYHRRVSWDIQYF.

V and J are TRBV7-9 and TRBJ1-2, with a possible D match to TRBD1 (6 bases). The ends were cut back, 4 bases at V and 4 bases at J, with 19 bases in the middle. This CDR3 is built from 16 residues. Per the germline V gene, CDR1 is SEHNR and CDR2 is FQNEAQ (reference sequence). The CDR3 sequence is CASSSVSGHLVYGYTF. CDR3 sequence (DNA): TGTGCCAGCAGCTCTGTCTCGGGACACCTAGTCTATGGCTACACCTTC.

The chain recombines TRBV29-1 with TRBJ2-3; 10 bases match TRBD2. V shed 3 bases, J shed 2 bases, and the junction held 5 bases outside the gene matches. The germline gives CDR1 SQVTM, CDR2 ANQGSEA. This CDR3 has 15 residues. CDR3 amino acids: CSVDELAGFTDTQYF. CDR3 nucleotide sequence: TGCAGCGTTGATGAACTAGCGGGGTTCACAGATACGCAGTATTTT.

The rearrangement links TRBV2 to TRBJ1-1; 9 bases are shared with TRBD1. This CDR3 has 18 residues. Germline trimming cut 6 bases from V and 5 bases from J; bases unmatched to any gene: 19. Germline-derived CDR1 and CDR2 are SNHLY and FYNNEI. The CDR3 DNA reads TGTGCCAGCAGCCGGGCCGCGACAGGGGGTGTTACGAGGACTGAAGCTTTCTTT. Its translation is CASSRAATGGVTRTEAFF.

The CDR3 loop is CASSQGVARRANTGELFF. The CDR3 nucleotides are TGTGCCAGCAGCCAAGGGGTGGCCCGGAGGGCTAACACCGGGGAGCTGTTTTTT. The genes are TRBV3-1 (or the pseudogene TRBV3-2) and TRBJ2-2; D perhaps matches TRBD2 (6 bases). Trimming removed 1 base from V and 2 bases from J, with 17 bases in between. In germline, CDR1 is LGHDT, CDR2 YNNKEL (reference sequence). The CDR3 loop spans 18 amino acids.